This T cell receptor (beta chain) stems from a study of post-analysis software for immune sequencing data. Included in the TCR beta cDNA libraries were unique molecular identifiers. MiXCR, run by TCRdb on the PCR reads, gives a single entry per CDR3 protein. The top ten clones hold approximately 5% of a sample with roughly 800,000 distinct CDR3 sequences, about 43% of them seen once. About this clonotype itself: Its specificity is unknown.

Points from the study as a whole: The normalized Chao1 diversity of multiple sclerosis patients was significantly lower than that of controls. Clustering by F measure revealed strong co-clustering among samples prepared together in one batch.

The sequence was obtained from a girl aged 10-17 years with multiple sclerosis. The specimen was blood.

As DNA, the CDR3 is TGTGCCAGCTCACCACTAGCGCCGACCTACAATGAGCAGTTCTTC. This encodes CASSPLAPTYNEQFF. The chain combines TRBV18 with TRBJ2-1; TRBD2 might be the D (5 bases). Trimming took off 1 base at V and 2 bases at J, with 9 bases between the two ends. The V gene's germline CDR1 is KGHSH and CDR2 LQKENI. This CDR3 is built from 15 residues.